The 4 T cell receptor beta chains in this list originate from one sample, sequenced in a study of blood T cell repertoires in COVID-19. Data came from immunoSEQ multiplex PCR; TCRdb stores just in-frame clones and leaves some out. The profile shows 150,000 to 200,000 clones, about 85% of them singletons. The sequencing input was peripheral blood. Receptor source: a woman aged 80 or over with acute or convalescent COVID-19.

The chain uses TRBV5-1 and TRBJ1-4; D may be TRBD1 (6 bases). CDR3 length: 16 residues. V lost 5 bases, J lost 0 bases, and 14 bases lay in between. From germline, CDR1 is SGHRS and CDR2 YFSETQ. CDR3 nucleotides: TGCGCCAGCAGTGGGGGGGCCTTGGCAACTAATGAAAAACTGTTTTTT. Amino acid sequence: CASSGGALATNEKLFF.

As DNA, the CDR3 is TGTGCCAGTGGCGGACAGGGGTACGGGGAGCTGTTTTTT. As protein: CASGGQGYGELFF. The chain recombines TRBV19 with TRBJ2-2; TRBD1 matches 9 bases. The CDR3 is made up of 13 amino acids. With 8 bases clipped from V and 7 bases from J, the junction kept 5 bases outside the gene matches. Germline assignment: CDR1 LNHDA and CDR2 SQIVND (reference sequence).

The V and J genes are TRBV5-1 and TRBJ2-5; possibly TRBD2 for D (6 bases). CDR3 length equals 14 residues. With 4 bases removed from V and 5 bases from J, the gap between germline ends came to 15 bases. Per germline, CDR1 SGHRS and CDR2 YFSETQ. CDR3 DNA: TGCGCCAGCAGCCTGGAGGACTATCGGGAGACCCAGTACTTC. Translation gives CASSLEDYRETQYF.

The chain uses TRBV3-1 (or the pseudogene TRBV3-2) and TRBJ2-2, with 12 bases lining up with TRBD1. V dropped 5 bases and J dropped 4; count of bases not matched to a gene: 8. The CDR3 runs to 17 residues. CDR1 and CDR2 from the germline V gene are LGHDT and YNNKEL (reference sequence). CDR3 DNA sequence: TGTGCCAGCAGCTCGGGACAGGGGGCGCGGGTCACCGGGGAGCTGTTTTTT. It specifies CASSSGQGARVTGELFF.